Listed below are T cell receptor beta chains from one sample, sequenced in a study of T cell responses to AZD1222 COVID-19 vaccine. Sequenced by immunoSEQ multiplex PCR; TCRdb stores in-frame clones only, minus some. The sample contains about 55,000 clones, about 85% of which appear only once. Source: peripheral blood, taken on day 0 of AZD1222 vaccination. These receptors came from an adult in good health. Each CDR3 is given with its conserved first and last residue. The D gene is left open where the match is weak. Rows give clone size only sometimes, using once, few, many, or a class for an expanded clone.

TRBJ1-1,NA,TRBD1,TRBV10-1,CASRPGQDWTEAFF,TGCGCCAGCAGACCCGGACAGGACTGGACTGAAGCTTTCTTT
TRBJ2-7,few,TRBD2,TRBV4-1,CASSQEAGGTYEQYF,TGCGCCAGCAGCCAAGAGGCCGGGGGGACCTACGAGCAGTACTTC
TRBJ2-5,NA,NA,TRBV29-1,CSVRRVGGQETQYF,TGCAGCGTTCGCAGGGTAGGGGGCCAAGAGACCCAGTACTTC
TRBJ2-1,once,NA,TRBV11-3,CASSPGGPVNEQFF,TGTGCCAGCAGCCCCGGGGGGCCGGTCAATGAGCAGTTCTTC
TRBJ2-1,NA,NA,TRBV11-2,CASSLVWAGVNEQFF,TGTGCCAGCAGCTTAGTCTGGGCAGGGGTCAATGAGCAGTTCTTC
TRBJ2-7,NA,NA,TRBV7-9,CASSVDSFYEQYF,TGTGCCAGCAGCGTCGACAGTTTCTACGAGCAGTACTTC
TRBJ1-3,NA,NA,TRBV28,CASLRTDAWGGNTIYF,TGTGCCAGCCTACGGACTGACGCGTGGGGTGGAAACACCATATATTTT
TRBJ1-1,NA,NA,TRBV4-1,CASSQDIGLNTEAFF,TGCGCCAGCAGCCAAGATATTGGCCTGAACACTGAAGCTTTCTTT
TRBJ2-7,NA,NA,TRBV7-8,CASNRQTSYEQYF,TGTGCCAGCAACAGACAGACCTCCTACGAGCAGTACTTC
TRBJ2-1,NA,TRBD1,TRBV19,CASRTGRYNEQFF,TGTGCCAGCCGGACAGGACGCTACAATGAGCAGTTCTTC
TRBJ2-7,NA,TRBD1,TRBV29-1,CSVEDPGQGTYEQYF,TGCAGCGTTGAAGACCCGGGACAGGGAACCTACGAGCAGTACTTC
TRBJ1-2,once,TRBD1,TRBV27,CASSLSGTGGGYGYTF,TGTGCCAGCAGTTTATCGGGGACAGGGGGAGGTTATGGCTACACCTTC
TRBJ2-7,NA,NA,TRBV7-2,CASSLAGGDYEQYF,TGTGCCAGCAGCTTAGCGGGAGGTGACTACGAGCAGTACTTC
TRBJ1-1,few,NA,TRBV4-1,CASSRRDTRIGDTEAFF,TGCGCCAGCAGCCGTCGGGACACAAGGATCGGGGACACTGAAGCTTTCTTT
TRBJ1-1,NA,NA,TRBV3-1/TRBV3-2,CASSRQAQGAFF,TGTGCCAGCAGCCGACAGGCGCAGGGAGCTTTCTTT
TRBJ2-1,NA,TRBD2,TRBV4-3,CASSPSGGAGSEQFF,TGCGCCAGCAGCCCCAGCGGGGGGGCCGGGAGTGAGCAGTTCTTC
TRBJ1-3,NA,NA,TRBV30,CAWSTSADTIYF,TGTGCCTGGAGTACTTCCGCGGACACCATATATTTT